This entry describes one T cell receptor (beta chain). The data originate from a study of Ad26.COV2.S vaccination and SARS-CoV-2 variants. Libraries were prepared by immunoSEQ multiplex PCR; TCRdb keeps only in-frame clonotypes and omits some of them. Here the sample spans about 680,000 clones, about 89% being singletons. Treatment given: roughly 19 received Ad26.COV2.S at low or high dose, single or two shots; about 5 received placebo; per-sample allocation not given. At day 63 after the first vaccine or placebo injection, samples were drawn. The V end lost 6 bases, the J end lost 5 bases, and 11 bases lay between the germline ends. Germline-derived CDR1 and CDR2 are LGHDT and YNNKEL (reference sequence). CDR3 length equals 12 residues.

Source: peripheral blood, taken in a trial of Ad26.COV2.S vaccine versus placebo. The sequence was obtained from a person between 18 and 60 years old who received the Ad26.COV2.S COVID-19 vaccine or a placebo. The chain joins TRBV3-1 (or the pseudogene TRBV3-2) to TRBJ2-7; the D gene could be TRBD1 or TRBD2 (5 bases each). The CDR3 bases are TGTGCCAGCAGACTGCAGGGACACGAGCAGTACTTC. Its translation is CASRLQGHEQYF.